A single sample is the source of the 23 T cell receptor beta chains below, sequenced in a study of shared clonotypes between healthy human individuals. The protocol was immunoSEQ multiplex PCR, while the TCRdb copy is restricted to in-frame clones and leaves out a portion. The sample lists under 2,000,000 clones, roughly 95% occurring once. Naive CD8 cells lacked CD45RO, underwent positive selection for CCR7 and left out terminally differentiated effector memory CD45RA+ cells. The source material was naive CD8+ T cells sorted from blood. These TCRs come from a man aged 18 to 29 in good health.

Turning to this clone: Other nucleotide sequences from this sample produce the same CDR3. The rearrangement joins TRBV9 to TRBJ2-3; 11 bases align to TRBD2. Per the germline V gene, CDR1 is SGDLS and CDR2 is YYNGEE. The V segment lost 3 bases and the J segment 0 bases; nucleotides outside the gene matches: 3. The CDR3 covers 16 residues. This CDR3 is CASSGRLAGSTDTQYF. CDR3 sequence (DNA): TGTGCCAGCAGCGGCCGACTAGCGGGAAGCACAGATACGCAGTATTTT.

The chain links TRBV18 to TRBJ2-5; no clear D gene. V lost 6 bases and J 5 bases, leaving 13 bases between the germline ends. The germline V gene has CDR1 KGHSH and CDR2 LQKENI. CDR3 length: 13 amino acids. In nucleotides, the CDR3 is TGTGCCAGCTCCCCCGAGGTGATCGAGACCCAGTACTTC. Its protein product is CASSPEVIETQYF.

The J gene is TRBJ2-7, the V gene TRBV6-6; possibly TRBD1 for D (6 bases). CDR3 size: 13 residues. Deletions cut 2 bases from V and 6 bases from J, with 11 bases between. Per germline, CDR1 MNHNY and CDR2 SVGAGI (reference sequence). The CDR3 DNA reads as TGTGCCAGCAGTTACCAACAGGGATTCGAGCAGTACTTC. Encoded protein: CASSYQQGFEQYF.

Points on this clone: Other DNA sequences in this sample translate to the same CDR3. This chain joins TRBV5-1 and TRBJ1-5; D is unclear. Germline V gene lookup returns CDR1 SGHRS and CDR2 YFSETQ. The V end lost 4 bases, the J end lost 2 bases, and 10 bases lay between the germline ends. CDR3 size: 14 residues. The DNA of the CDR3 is TGCGCCAGCAGCGAAGAGGGAGGCAATCAGCCCCAGCATTTT. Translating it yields CASSEEGGNQPQHF. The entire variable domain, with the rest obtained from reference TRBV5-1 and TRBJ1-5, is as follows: KAGVTQTPRYLIKTRGQQVTLSCSPISGHRSVSWYQQTPGQGLQFLFEYFSETQRNKGNFPGRFSGRQFSNSRSEMNVSTLELGDSALYLCASSEEGGNQPQHFGDGTRLSIL.

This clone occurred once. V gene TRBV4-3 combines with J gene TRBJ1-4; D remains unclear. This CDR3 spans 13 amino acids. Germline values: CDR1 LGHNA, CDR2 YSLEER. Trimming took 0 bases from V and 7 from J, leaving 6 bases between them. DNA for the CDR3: TGCGCCAGCAGCCAAGAGCTGGCTGAAAAACTGTTTTTT. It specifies CASSQELAEKLFF.

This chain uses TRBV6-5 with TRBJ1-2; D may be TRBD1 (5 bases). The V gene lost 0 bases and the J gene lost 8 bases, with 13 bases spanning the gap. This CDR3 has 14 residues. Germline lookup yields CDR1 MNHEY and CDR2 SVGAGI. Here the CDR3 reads CASSYSGPGDGYTF. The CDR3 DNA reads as TGTGCCAGCAGTTACTCGGGCCCGGGGGACGGCTACACCTTC.

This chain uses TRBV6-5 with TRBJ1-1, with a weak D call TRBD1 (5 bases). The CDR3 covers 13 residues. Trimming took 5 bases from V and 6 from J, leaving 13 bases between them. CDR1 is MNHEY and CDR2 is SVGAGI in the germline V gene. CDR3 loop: CASSTRVGSEAFF. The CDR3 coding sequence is TGTGCCAGCAGTACCAGGGTCGGATCTGAAGCTTTCTTT.

CDR3 protein: CASSVLNTHEQYF. In DNA form, the CDR3 reads TGTGCCAGCAGCGTCCTAAATACCCACGAGCAGTACTTC. The rearrangement links TRBV11-2 to TRBJ2-7; no definite D call. CDR1 SGHAT and CDR2 FQNNGV come from the germline V gene. V lost 5 bases to trimming and J lost 5 bases, with 13 bases between them. CDR3 length: 13 amino acids.

CDR3 amino acids: CASSSDRPSYEQYF. The CDR3 DNA follows: TGTGCCAGCAGTTCTGATCGTCCCTCCTACGAGCAGTACTTC. The genes are TRBV6-5 and TRBJ2-7; D gene uncertain. Trimming shortened V by 4 bases and J by 0 bases, and 10 bases separated the two germline ends. The CDR3 loop spans 14 amino acids. Germline values: CDR1 MNHEY, CDR2 SVGAGI.

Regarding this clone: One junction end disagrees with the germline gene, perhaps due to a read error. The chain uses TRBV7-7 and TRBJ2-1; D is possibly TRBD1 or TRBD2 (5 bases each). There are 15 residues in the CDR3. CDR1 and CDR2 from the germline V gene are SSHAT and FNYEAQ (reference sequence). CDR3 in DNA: TGTGCTAGCAGCTTAGGTGACGAGGGACACAATGAGCAGTTCTTC. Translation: CASSLGDEGHNEQFF.

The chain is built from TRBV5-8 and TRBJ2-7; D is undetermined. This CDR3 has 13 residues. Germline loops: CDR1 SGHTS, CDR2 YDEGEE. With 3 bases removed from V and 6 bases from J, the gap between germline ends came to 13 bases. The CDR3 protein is CASSSLVVGEQYF. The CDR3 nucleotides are TGTGCCAGCAGCTCGTTGGTGGTAGGCGAGCAGTACTTC. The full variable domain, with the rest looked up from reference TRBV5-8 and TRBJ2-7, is EAGVTQSPTHLIKTRGQQATLRCSPISGHTSVYWYQQALGLGLQFLLWYDEGEERNRGNFPPRFSGRQFPNYSSELNVNALELEDSALYLCASSSLVVGEQYFGPGTRLTVT.

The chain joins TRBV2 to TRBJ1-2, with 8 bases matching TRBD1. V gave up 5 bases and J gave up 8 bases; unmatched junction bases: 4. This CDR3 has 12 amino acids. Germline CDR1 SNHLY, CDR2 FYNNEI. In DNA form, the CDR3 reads TGTGCCAGCAGTCCGACAGGGGAAGGCTACACCTTC. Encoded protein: CASSPTGEGYTF.

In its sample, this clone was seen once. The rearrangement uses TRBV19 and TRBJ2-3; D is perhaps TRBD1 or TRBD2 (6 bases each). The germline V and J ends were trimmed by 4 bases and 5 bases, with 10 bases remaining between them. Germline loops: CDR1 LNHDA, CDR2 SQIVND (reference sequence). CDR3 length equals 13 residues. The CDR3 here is CASSTGGGDTQYF. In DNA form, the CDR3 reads TGTGCCAGTAGTACCGGGGGCGGAGATACGCAGTATTTT.

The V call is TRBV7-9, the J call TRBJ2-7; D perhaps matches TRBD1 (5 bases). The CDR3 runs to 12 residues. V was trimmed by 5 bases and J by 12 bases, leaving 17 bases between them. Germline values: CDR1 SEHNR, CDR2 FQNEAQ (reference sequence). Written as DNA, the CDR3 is TGTGCCAGCAGCGGAACGGCAAGGGGCCCGTACTTC. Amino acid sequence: CASSGTARGPYF.

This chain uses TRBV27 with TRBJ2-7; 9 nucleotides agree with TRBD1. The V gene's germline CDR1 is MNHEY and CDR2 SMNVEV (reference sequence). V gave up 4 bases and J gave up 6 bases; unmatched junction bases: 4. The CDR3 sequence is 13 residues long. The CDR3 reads CASSWDRDGEQYF. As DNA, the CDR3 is TGTGCCAGCAGTTGGGACAGGGACGGCGAGCAGTACTTC.

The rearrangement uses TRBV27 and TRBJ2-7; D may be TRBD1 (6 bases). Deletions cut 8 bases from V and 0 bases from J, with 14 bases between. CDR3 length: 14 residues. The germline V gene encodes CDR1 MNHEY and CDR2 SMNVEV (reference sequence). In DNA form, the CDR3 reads TGTGCCAGCCGCCTGGGACACCTCTCCTACGAGCAGTACTTC. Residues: CASRLGHLSYEQYF.

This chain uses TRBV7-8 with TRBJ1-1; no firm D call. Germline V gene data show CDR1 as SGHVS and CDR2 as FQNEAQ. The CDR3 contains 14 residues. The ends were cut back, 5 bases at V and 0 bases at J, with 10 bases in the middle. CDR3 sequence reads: CASSAHRVNTEAFF. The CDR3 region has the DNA TGTGCCAGCAGCGCCCACCGGGTGAACACTGAAGCTTTCTTT. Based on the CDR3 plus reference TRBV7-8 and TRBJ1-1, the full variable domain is GAGVSQSPRYKVAKRGQDVALRCDPISGHVSLFWYQQALGQGPEFLTYFQNEAQLDKSGLPSDRFFAERPEGSVSTLKIQRTQQEDSAVYLCASSAHRVNTEAFFGQGTRLTVV.

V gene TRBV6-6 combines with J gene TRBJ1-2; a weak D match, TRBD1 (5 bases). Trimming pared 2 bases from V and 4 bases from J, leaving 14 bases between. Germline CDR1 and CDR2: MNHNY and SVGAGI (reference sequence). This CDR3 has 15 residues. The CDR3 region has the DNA TGTGCCAGCAGTTACGGGACCCCGCTGGGCTATGGCTACACCTTC. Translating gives CASSYGTPLGYGYTF.

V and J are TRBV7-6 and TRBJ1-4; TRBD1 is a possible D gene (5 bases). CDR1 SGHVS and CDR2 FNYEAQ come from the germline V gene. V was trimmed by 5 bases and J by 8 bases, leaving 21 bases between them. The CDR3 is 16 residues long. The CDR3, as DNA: TGTGCCAGCAGCCCGTGGAGTGGGGGAGGGGACGAAAAACTGTTTTTT. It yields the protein CASSPWSGGGDEKLFF.

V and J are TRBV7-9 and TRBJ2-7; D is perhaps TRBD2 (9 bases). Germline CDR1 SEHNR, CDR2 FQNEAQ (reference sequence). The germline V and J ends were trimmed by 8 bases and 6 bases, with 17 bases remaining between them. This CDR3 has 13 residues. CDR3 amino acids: CASSGQGLAEQYF. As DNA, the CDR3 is TGTGCCAGCTCCGGACAGGGACTAGCCGAGCAGTACTTC. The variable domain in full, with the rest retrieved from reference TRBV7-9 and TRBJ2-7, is DTGVSQNPRHKITKRGQNVTFRCDPISEHNRLYWYRQTLGQGPEFLTYFQNEAQLEKSRLLSDRFSAERPKGSFSTLEIQRTEQGDSAMYLCASSGQGLAEQYFGPGTRLTVT.

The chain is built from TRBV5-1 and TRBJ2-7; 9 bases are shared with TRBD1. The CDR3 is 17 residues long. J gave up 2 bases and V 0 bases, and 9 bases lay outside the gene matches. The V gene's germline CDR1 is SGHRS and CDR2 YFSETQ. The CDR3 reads CASSLGWTGVGPYEQYF. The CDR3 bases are TGCGCCAGCAGCTTGGGCTGGACAGGGGTCGGTCCCTACGAGCAGTACTTC.

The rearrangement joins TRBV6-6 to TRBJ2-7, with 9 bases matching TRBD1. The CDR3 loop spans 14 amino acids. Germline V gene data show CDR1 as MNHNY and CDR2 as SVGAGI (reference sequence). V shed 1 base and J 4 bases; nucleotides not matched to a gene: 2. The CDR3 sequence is CASSYLGQGYEQYF. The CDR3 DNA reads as TGTGCCAGCAGTTACTTAGGACAGGGGTACGAGCAGTACTTC.

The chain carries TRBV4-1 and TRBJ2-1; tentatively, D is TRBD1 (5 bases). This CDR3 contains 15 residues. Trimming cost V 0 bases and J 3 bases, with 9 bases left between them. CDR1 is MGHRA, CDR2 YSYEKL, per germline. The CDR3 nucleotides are TGCGCCAGCAGCCAAGACAAAACAGGCTACAATGAGCAGTTCTTC. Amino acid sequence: CASSQDKTGYNEQFF.